Sequencing of this T cell receptor (beta chain) was carried out in a study of blood T cell repertoires in COVID-19. Overall study: Researchers got acute and convalescent COVID-19 samples from the United States, Italy and Spain. Sources were T cells, B-cell-depleted T cells, or PBMCs; the material itself was cDNA or gDNA.

V was clipped by 0 bases and J by 4 bases, with 8 bases between them. The CDR3 contains 14 residues. Per germline, CDR1 KGHDR and CDR2 SFDVKD. Original handling: Reference gene primer amplification gave estimated nucleated cell counts. The data were produced by immunoSEQ multiplex PCR, yet TCRdb's version contains in-frame clones alone and is incomplete. V and J calls plus clone size are reproduced from that table; the DNA served to infer D and trimming. The sample holds more than 250,000 clones, approximately 85% seen once. Sample: peripheral blood. The V and J genes are TRBV24-1 and TRBJ1-1; D remains ambiguous. This clonotype originated in a man aged 50-59 years with active or convalescent COVID-19. The CDR3 sequence is CATSDLDAGTEAFF. For the CDR3, the DNA is TGTGCCACCAGTGATTTGGATGCCGGCACTGAAGCTTTCTTT.